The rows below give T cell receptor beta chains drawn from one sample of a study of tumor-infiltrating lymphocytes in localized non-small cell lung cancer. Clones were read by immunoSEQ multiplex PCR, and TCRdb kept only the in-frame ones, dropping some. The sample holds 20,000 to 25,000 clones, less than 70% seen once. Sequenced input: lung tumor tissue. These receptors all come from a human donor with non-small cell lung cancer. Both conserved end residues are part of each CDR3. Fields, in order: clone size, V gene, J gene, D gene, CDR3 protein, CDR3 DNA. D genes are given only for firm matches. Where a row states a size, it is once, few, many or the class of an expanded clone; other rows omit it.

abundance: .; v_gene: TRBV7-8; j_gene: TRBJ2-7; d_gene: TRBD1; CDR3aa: CASSLGVPGQGFYEQYF; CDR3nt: TGTGCCAGCAGCTTAGGGGTCCCGGGACAGGGGTTTTACGAGCAGTACTTC
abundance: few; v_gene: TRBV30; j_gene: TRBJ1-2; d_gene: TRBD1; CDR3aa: CAWKPGQGNLNYGYTF; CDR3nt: TGTGCCTGGAAACCGGGACAGGGGAACCTTAACTATGGCTACACCTTC
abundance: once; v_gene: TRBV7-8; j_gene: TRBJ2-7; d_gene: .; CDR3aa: CASSLAVAGISGEQYF; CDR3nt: TGTGCCAGCAGCTTAGCAGTCGCCGGAATCTCTGGCGAGCAGTACTTC
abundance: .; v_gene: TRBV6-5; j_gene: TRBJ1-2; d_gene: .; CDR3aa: CASSTRRSNYGYTF; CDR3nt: TGTGCCAGCAGCACTAGGCGCTCTAACTATGGCTACACCTTC
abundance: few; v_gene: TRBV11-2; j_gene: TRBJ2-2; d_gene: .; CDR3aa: CAGGLNTGELFF; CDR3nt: TGTGCCGGGGGCCTTAACACCGGGGAGCTGTTTTTT
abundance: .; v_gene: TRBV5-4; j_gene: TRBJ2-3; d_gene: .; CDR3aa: CASSLAGGLGVADTQYF; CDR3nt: TGTGCCAGCAGCTTGGCCGGGGGGCTGGGAGTGGCAGATACGCAGTATTTT
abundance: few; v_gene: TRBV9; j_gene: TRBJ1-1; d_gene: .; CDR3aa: CASSAGSGTLDTEAFF; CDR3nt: TGTGCCAGCAGCGCCGGATCCGGGACCTTAGACACTGAAGCTTTCTTT
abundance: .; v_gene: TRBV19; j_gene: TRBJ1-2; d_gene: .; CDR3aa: CATSQRGGPLSGYTF; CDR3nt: TGTGCCACCTCCCAACGGGGAGGGCCACTTAGCGGCTACACCTTC
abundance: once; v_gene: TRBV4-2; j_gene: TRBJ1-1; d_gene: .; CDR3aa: CASSQDPVNTEAFF; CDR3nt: TGTGCCAGCAGCCAAGATCCTGTTAACACTGAAGCTTTCTTT
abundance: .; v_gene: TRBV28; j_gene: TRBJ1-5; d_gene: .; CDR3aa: CASSLSDRRLDSNQPQHF; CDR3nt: TGTGCCAGCAGTTTAAGTGACAGGAGATTAGATAGCAATCAGCCCCAGCATTTT
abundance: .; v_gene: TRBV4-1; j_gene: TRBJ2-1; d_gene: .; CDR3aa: CASSHPGRARDEQFF; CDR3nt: TGCGCCAGCAGCCATCCGGGACGGGCTAGGGATGAGCAGTTCTTC
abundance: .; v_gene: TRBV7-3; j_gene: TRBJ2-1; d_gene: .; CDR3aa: CASSLTGLPYNEQFF; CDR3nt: TGTGCCAGCAGCTTAACTGGACTACCCTACAATGAGCAGTTCTTC
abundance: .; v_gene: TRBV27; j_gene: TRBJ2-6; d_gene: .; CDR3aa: CASSSFSGANVLTF; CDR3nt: TGTGCCAGCAGTTCCTTTTCTGGGGCCAACGTCCTGACTTTC
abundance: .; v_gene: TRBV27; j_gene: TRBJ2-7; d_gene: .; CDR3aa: CASSLQGHYYEQYF; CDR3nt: TGTGCCAGCAGCTTACAGGGTCACTACTACGAGCAGTACTTC
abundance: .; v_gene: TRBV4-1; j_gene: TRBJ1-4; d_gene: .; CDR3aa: CASSQGRGQTNEKLFF; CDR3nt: TGCGCCAGCAGCCAAGGACGGGGGCAGACTAATGAAAAACTGTTTTTT
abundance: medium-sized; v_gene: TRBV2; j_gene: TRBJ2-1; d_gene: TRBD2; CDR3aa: CASSRTSFYNEQFF; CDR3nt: TGTGCCAGCAGTAGGACTAGCTTCTACAATGAGCAGTTCTTC
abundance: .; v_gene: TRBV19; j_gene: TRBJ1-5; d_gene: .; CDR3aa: CASRDSPRGNQPQHF; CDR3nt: TGTGCCAGTAGGGACTCCCCGCGGGGCAATCAGCCCCAGCATTTT
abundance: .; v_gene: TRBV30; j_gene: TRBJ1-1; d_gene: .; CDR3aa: CALISISGANPQEAFF; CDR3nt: TGTGCCCTCATCTCTATCTCGGGGGCCAACCCCCAGGAAGCTTTCTTT
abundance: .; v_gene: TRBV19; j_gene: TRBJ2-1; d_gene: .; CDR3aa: CASSIAPGHEQFF; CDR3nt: TGTGCCAGTAGTATAGCCCCGGGGCATGAGCAGTTCTTC
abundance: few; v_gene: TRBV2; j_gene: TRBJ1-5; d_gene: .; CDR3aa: CASSENRAVNQPQHF; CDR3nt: TGTGCCAGCAGTGAAAACAGGGCGGTGAATCAGCCCCAGCATTTT
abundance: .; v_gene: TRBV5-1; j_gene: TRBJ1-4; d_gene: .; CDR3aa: CASSLVGGTNEKLFF; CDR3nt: TGCGCCAGCAGCTTGGTGGGGGGAACTAATGAAAAACTGTTTTTT
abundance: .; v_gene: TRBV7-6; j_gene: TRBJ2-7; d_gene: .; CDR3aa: CASSSGPFSYEQYF; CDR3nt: TGTGCCAGCAGCTCCGGACCGTTCTCCTACGAGCAGTACTTC
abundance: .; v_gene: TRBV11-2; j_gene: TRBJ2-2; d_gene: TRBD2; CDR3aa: CASSLFSGSNTGELFF; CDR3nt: TGTGCCAGCAGCTTATTTAGCGGGTCGAACACCGGGGAGCTGTTTTTT
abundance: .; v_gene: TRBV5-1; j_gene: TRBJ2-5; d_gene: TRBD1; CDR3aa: CASRTGNKETQYF; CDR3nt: TGCGCCAGTCGGACAGGGAATAAAGAGACCCAGTACTTC
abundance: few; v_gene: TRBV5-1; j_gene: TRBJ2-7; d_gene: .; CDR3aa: CASSYSGEQYF; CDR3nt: TGCGCCAGCAGCTATAGCGGAGAGCAGTACTTC
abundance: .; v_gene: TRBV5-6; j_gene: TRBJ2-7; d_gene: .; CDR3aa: CASSPNGGGANEQYF; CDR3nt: TGTGCCAGCAGCCCCAATGGGGGGGGCGCGAACGAGCAGTACTTC
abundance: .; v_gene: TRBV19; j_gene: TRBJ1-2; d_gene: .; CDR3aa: CASSTLGGSGGYTF; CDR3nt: TGTGCCAGTAGCACCCTGGGGGGGTCCGGCGGCTACACCTTC
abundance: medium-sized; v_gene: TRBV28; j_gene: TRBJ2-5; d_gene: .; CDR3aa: CASSLGPEETQYF; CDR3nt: TGTGCCAGCAGCCTAGGACCCGAAGAGACCCAGTACTTC
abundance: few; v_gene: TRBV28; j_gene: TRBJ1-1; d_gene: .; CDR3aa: CASSSGPYEAFF; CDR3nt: TGTGCCAGCAGCTCTGGGCCTTATGAAGCTTTCTTT
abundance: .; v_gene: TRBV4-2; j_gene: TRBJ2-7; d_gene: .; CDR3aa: CASSQVRTSEQYF; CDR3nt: TGTGCCAGCAGCCAAGTTCGGACCTCCGAGCAGTACTTC
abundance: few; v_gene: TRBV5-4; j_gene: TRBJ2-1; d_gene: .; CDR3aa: CASSKPGLSTNEQFF; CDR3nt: TGTGCCAGCAGCAAACCGGGACTCAGCACTAATGAGCAGTTCTTC
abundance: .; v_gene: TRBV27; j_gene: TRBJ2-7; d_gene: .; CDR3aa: CASSLGEGYEQYF; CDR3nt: TGTGCCAGCAGTTTAGGAGAAGGGTACGAGCAGTACTTC
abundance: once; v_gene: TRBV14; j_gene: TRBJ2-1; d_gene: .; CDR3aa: CASSQISYNEQFF; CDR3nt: TGTGCCAGCAGCCAGATTAGTTACAATGAGCAGTTCTTC
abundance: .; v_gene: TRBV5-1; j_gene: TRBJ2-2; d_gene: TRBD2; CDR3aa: CASSDGQAGVFGELFF; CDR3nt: TGCGCCAGCAGCGACGGACAAGCGGGAGTTTTCGGGGAGCTGTTTTTT
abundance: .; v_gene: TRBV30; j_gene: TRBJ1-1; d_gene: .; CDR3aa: CAWSRGGNTEAFF; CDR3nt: TGTGCCTGGAGTCGAGGGGGGAACACTGAAGCTTTCTTT
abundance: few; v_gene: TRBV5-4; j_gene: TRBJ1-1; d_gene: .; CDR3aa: CASSLAAGKGEAFF; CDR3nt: TGTGCCAGCAGCTTGGCGGCGGGCAAAGGAGAAGCTTTCTTT
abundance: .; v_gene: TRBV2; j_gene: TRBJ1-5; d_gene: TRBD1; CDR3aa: CASSARQGHSYSNQPQHF; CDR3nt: TGTGCCAGCAGTGCTCGACAGGGCCATTCCTATAGCAATCAGCCCCAGCATTTT
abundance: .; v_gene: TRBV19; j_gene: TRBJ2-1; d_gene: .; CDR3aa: CASSIWRDPGNEQFF; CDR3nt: TGTGCCAGTAGTATCTGGCGGGACCCTGGCAATGAGCAGTTCTTC
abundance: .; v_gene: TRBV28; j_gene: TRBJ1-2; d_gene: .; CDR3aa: CASSLYRYGYTF; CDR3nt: TGTGCCAGCAGTTTATACCGTTATGGCTACACCTTC
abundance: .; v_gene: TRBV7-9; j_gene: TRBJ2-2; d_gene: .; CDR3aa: CASSRPGRLNTGELFF; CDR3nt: TGTGCCAGCAGCCGGCCGGGACGACTGAACACCGGGGAGCTGTTTTTT
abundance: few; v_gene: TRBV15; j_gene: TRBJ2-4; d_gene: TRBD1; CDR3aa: CATSTTGGWGNIQYF; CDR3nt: TGTGCCACCAGCACTACAGGGGGGTGGGGAAACATTCAGTACTTC
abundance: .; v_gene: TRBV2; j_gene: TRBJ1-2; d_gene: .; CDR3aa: CASSVDQRTSGYTF; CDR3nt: TGTGCCAGCAGTGTAGACCAACGAACGTCGGGCTACACCTTC